This entry concerns a single T cell receptor (beta chain). This entry comes from a study of T cell repertoires in cytomegalovirus infection. Each CDR3 protein is one row after TCRdb ran MiXCR on the reads. The sample consists of 510,000 or so distinct CDR3 sequences, about 30% of them appearing once. V lost 6 bases and J lost 0, with 11 bases in between. The CDR3 spans 14 residues. CDR1 is MDHEN and CDR2 is SYDVKM in the germline V gene. The gene calls are TRBV28 and TRBJ1-2; D gene ambiguous. The source is a human donor in good health (CMV status not recorded). Some clones in this sample may be carry-over from other donors' samples. Sequenced input: PBMCs. The CDR3 nucleotides read TGTGCCAGCAGACCCCCGTCCGCTAACTATGGCTACACCTTC. Translation gives CASRPPSANYGYTF.